This TCR beta chain appears in the sequencing data of a study of cytomegalovirus exposure and HLA in healthy donors. The CDR3 is made up of 17 amino acids. Looked up from germline, CDR1 is SGDLS and CDR2 is YYNGEE. Trimming took off 0 bases at V and 1 base at J, with 17 bases between the two ends. The donors were part of the 120-subject validation cohort, which stood apart from the roughly 670-subject first cohort. TCRdb's copy holds only in-frame clones and misses some; the assay was immunoSEQ multiplex PCR. There are over 85,000 clones in the sample; less than 95% occur only once, and roughly 0.9% lies in the top ten.

The sample comprised PBMCs. The origin of this receptor is a woman aged 18-29 years in good health and CMV-seronegative. This chain links TRBV9 with TRBJ2-7, with D possibly matching TRBD1 (5 bases). The CDR3 nucleotides read TGTGCCAGCAGCGTAGAAGGGGTGGGCCGCAGTTCCTACGAGCAGTACTTC. It encodes CASSVEGVGRSSYEQYF. Based on the CDR3 plus reference TRBV9 and TRBJ2-7, the full variable domain is DSGVTQTPKHLITATGQRVTLRCSPRSGDLSVYWYQQSLDQGLQFLIQYYNGEERAKGNILERFSAQQFPDLHSELNLSSLELGDSALYFCASSVEGVGRSSYEQYFGPGTRLTVT.